This T cell receptor beta chain was captured in a study of shared clonotypes between healthy human individuals. The count of this clone is one. The method was immunoSEQ multiplex PCR; TCRdb's version includes in-frame clones alone and lacks a portion of them. The sample lists roughly 2.2 million clones; 85% to 95% were seen once. The receptor comes from a man aged 18 to 30 in good health. Some clones in this sample may be carry-over from other donors' samples. The sequenced sample consisted of naive CD4+ T cells from PBMCs. Stated subset: CD45RA+ positively selected.

The chain's CDR3 is CASSSWRGYEQYF. In DNA, the CDR3 is TGTGCCAGCAGCTCTTGGCGGGGGTACGAGCAGTACTTC. The V gene is TRBV7-2, the J gene TRBJ2-7; TRBD2 matches at 7 bases. In germline, CDR1 is SGHTA, CDR2 FQGNSA. V shed 4 bases and J 4 bases; nucleotides not matched to a gene: 4. The CDR3 has 13 amino acids.